This record covers a single T cell receptor beta chain. This sample was included in a study of blood T cell repertoires in COVID-19. Study information: Specimens from acute and convalescent COVID-19 originated in the United States, Italy and Spain. T cells, B-cell-depleted T cells, or PBMCs provided the cDNA or gDNA that served as material.

In the study's own analysis: Reference gene primer amplification gave nucleated cell count estimates. Method: immunoSEQ multiplex PCR; TCRdb's copy keeps in-frame clones and lacks some. That table is the source of V, J and clone size, and D and trimming were worked out from the DNA. The sample lists approximately 130,000 clones; 81% were seen once. V gave up 0 bases and J gave up 3 bases, with 15 bases separating them. The germline V gene encodes CDR1 LGHDT and CDR2 YNNKEL (reference sequence). The CDR3 sequence is 17 residues long. Sequenced material: peripheral blood. This TCR was recovered from a woman aged 60-75 years with active or convalescent COVID-19. The chain employs TRBV3-1 (or the pseudogene TRBV3-2) and TRBJ2-1; possible D gene TRBD1, 5 bases. This CDR3 is CASSQEGSGRLYNEQFF. The CDR3 DNA reads TGTGCCAGCAGCCAAGAAGGGTCAGGGCGACTCTACAATGAGCAGTTCTTC.